The present T cell receptor beta chain was sequenced within a study of response to subunit inactivated influenza vaccine. Germline values: CDR1 MNHEY, CDR2 SVGEGT. This CDR3 has 15 residues. The V end was cut by 2 bases, the J end by 5 bases, with 16 bases between. A note on this clonotype: Its specificity is not known.

One entry per CDR3 protein, called by TCRdb with MiXCR from the RT-PCR reads. Among hundreds of thousands of distinct CDR3 sequences listed, around a sixth were seen once. Overall study findings and caveats: It was suggested by the authors that few new T cells are recruited by each seasonal influenza vaccination.

This receptor was identified in a man in his forties or fifties who received an inactivated influenza vaccine. The V gene is TRBV6-2 or TRBV6-3, the J gene TRBJ2-7, with D possibly TRBD2 on 6 matching bases. Sequenced here: PBMCs from blood, sampled 5 to 6 days after vaccination. CDR3 in amino acids: CASSYGQGPGDEQYF. Written as DNA, the CDR3 is TGTGCCAGCAGTTACGGCCAGGGTCCGGGAGACGAGCAGTACTTC.